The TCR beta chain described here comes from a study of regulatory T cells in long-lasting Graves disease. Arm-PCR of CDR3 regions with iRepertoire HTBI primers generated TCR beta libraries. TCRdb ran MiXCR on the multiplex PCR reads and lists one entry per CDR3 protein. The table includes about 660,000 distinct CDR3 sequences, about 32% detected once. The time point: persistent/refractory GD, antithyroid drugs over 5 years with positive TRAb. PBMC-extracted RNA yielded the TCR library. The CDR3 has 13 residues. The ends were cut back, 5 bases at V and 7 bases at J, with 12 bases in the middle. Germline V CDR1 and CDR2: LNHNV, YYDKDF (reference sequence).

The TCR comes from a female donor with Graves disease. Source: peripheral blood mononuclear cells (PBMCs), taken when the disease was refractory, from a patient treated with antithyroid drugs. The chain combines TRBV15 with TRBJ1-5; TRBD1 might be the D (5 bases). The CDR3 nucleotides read TGTGCCACCAGCTGGGGCAATGGGCAGCCCCAGCATTTT. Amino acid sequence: CATSWGNGQPQHF.